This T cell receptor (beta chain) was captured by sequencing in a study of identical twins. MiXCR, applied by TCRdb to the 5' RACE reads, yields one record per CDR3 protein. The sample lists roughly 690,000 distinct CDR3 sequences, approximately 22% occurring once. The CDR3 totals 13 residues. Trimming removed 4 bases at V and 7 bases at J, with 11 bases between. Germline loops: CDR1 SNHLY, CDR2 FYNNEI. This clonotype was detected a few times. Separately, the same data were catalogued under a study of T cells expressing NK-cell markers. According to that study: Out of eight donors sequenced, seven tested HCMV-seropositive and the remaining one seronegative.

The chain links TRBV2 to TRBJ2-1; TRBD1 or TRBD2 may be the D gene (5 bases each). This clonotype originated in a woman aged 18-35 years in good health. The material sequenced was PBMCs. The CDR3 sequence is CASSVQWGNEQFF. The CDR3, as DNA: TGTGCCAGCAGTGTCCAGTGGGGGAATGAGCAGTTCTTC. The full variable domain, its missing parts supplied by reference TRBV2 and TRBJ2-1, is EPEVTQTPSHQVTQMGQEVILRCVPISNHLYFYWYRQILGQKVEFLVSFYNNEISEKSEIFDDQFSVERPDGSNFTLKIRSTKLEDSAMYFCASSVQWGNEQFFGPGTRLTVL.